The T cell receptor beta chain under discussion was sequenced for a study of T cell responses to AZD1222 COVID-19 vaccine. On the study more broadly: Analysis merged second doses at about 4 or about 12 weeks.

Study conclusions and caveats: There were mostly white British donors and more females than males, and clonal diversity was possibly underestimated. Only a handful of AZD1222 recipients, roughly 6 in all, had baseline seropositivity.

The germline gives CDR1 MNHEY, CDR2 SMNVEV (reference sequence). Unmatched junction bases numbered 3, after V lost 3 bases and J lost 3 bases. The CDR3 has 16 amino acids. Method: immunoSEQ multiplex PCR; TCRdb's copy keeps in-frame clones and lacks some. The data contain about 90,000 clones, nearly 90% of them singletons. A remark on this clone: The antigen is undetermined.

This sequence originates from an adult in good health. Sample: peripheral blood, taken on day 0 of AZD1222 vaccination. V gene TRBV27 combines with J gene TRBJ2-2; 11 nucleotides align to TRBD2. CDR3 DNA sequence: TGTGCCAGCAGTTTCGGACTAGCGGGTCACACCGGGGAGCTGTTTTTT. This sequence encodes CASSFGLAGHTGELFF.